These 25 T cell receptor beta chains share one sample of origin, sequenced in a study of CD8 T cells in ankylosing spondylitis. General observations from the study: Among TCR beta sequences, a motif of 7 to 9 highly homologous variants appeared characteristic of ankylosing spondylitis blood.

These receptors have no identified antigens. TCRdb re-derived calls from the 5' RACE reads in MiXCR, one entry per CDR3 protein. The data contain 700,000 to 1,000,000 distinct CDR3 sequences, 10% to 15% of them singletons. The source material was blood, either unsorted or a sorted T cell fraction (not recorded which). Every receptor here comes from a male donor with ankylosing spondylitis.

Many counts were recorded for this clonotype. The V call is TRBV6-6, the J call TRBJ1-1; D not resolved. The germline V gene has CDR1 MNHNY and CDR2 SVGAGI (reference sequence). V was shortened by 5 bases and J by 5 bases, with 12 bases between the two germline ends. The length of the CDR3 is 13 residues. Here the CDR3 reads CASSTRTGTEAFF. CDR3 in DNA: TGTGCCAGCAGTACACGGACGGGGACTGAAGCTTTCTTT.

The chain combines TRBV5-1 with TRBJ2-4; D might be TRBD1 (6 bases). Germline loops: CDR1 SGHRS, CDR2 YFSETQ. The CDR3 contains 16 residues. V lost 4 bases, J lost 0 bases, and 14 bases lay in between. The DNA of the CDR3 is TGCGCCAGCAGCAACGGACAGAATCTAGCCAAAAACATTCAGTACTTC. Translated: CASSNGQNLAKNIQYF.

The sample holds a few counts of this clonotype. The chain employs TRBV7-2 and TRBJ1-2, with 11 bases fitting TRBD1. Germline CDR1 is SGHTA and CDR2 is FQGNSA. The V and J ends lost 8 bases and 8 bases, in that order; junction bases with no gene match: 7. This CDR3 comprises 13 residues. CDR3 DNA: TGTGCCAGCCTAAGGGACAGGGGGGTCGGCTACACCTTC. Amino acids: CASLRDRGVGYTF. The complete variable domain, with remaining parts taken from reference TRBV7-2 and TRBJ1-2, reads GAGVSQSPSNKVTEKGKDVELRCDPISGHTALYWYRQSLGQGLEFLIYFQGNSAPDKSGLPSDRFSAERTGGSVSTLTIQRTQQEDSAVYLCASLRDRGVGYTFGSGTRLTVV.

This clonotype was observed at least ten times. The chain carries TRBV6-1 and TRBJ1-2; no firm D call. V dropped 7 bases and J dropped 5 bases, with 14 bases sitting between them. CDR3 size: 13 residues. The germline V gene encodes CDR1 MNHNS and CDR2 SASEGT. The CDR3, as DNA: TGTGCCAGCACGGATCCGGGCGGGTATGGCTACACCTTC. It translates to CASTDPGGYGYTF.

This clonotype was seen at least ten times. CDR3 nucleotide sequence: TGTGCCACAGTACAGGGACTAGCCAACTACAATGAGCAGTTCTTC. This sequence encodes CATVQGLANYNEQFF. The chain is built from TRBV2 and TRBJ2-1, with 9 bases identical to TRBD2. The V gene end was trimmed by 10 bases and the J gene end by 3 bases; junction bases not matched to a gene: 10. Germline V gene lookup returns CDR1 SNHLY and CDR2 FYNNEI. The CDR3 is 15 residues long.

The rearrangement joins TRBV5-1 to TRBJ2-3; 8 nucleotides align to TRBD2. V lost 4 bases and J lost 2; bases outside the gene matches: 3. Germline V gene sequence: CDR1 SGHRS, CDR2 YFSETQ. This CDR3 comprises 14 residues. CDR3 nucleotide sequence: TGCGCCAGCAGCGGCGGGAGGTTCACAGATACGCAGTATTTT. Amino acid sequence: CASSGGRFTDTQYF.

This clonotype has ten or more counts. The V call is TRBV20-1, the J call TRBJ2-5, with D uncertain. Germline-derived CDR1 and CDR2 are DFQATT and SNEGSKA (reference sequence). This CDR3 spans 11 amino acids. V shed 5 bases and J shed 7 bases, with 11 bases lying between them. CDR3 DNA sequence: TGCAGTGCTGAACTAAGAGGGACCCAGTACTTC. Protein sequence: CSAELRGTQYF.

The rearrangement joins TRBV7-9 to TRBJ2-7, with a possible D match to TRBD2 (6 bases). V dropped 5 bases and J dropped 2 bases, with 13 bases sitting between them. Germline CDR1 reads SEHNR; CDR2 reads FQNEAQ (reference sequence). The CDR3 has 14 residues. CDR3 bases: TGTGCCAGCAGCCGTATTGGGGGGACCTACGAGCAGTACTTC. Protein: CASSRIGGTYEQYF.

The chain links TRBV7-2 to TRBJ2-7, with D possibly matching TRBD1 (5 bases). CDR1 is SGHTA, CDR2 FQGNSA, per germline. This CDR3 region has 15 residues. V was cut by 4 bases and J by 1 base, with 14 bases left in between. This CDR3 reads CASSSRATVSYEQYF. CDR3 nucleotides: TGTGCCAGCAGCTCCAGGGCAACGGTATCCTACGAGCAGTACTTC.

This clonotype was counted many times. The chain recombines TRBV4-3 with TRBJ2-7; perhaps TRBD2 as D (5 bases). V lost 1 base, J lost 3 bases, and 7 bases lay in between. Looked up from germline, CDR1 is LGHNA and CDR2 is YSLEER. The CDR3 contains 13 residues. CDR3 residues: CASSQGENYEQYF. DNA of the CDR3: TGCGCCAGCAGCCAAGGGGAGAACTACGAGCAGTACTTC.

The chain has TRBV7-6 and TRBJ2-7; possible D gene TRBD1, 5 bases. CDR3 length equals 11 residues. Germline assignment: CDR1 SGHVS and CDR2 FNYEAQ. CDR3 sequence (DNA): TGTGCAAGCCAGGGTAACAGCGAGCAGTACTTC. Its translation: CASQGNSEQYF.

This clonotype was seen more than once but under ten times. The genes are TRBV9 and TRBJ1-2; no clear D. Germline V gene sequence: CDR1 SGDLS, CDR2 YYNGEE. The CDR3 is 13 amino acids. The germline V and J ends were trimmed by 2 bases and 4 bases, with 9 bases remaining between them. The CDR3 bases are TGTGCCAGCAGCGTTCACGATTCCTATGGCTACACCTTC. Translating it yields CASSVHDSYGYTF.

The chain uses TRBV20-1 and TRBJ2-7; D remains ambiguous. The V gene lost 6 bases and the J gene lost 3 bases, with 18 bases spanning the gap. The length of the CDR3 is 14 residues. The germline V gene encodes CDR1 DFQATT and CDR2 SNEGSKA (reference sequence). This CDR3 is CSAAEGALGYEQYF. CDR3 bases: TGCAGTGCGGCGGAAGGAGCCCTAGGCTACGAGCAGTACTTC.

The sample holds many counts of this clonotype. The gene calls are TRBV29-1 and TRBJ1-4; tentatively, D is TRBD1 (6 bases). CDR3 length: 13 residues. CDR1 and CDR2 (germline): SQVTM, ANQGSEA. Trimming removed 5 bases from V and 3 bases from J, with 10 bases in between. CDR3 residues: CSVRGASNEKLFF. The CDR3, as DNA: TGCAGCGTTCGGGGGGCATCTAATGAAAAACTGTTTTTT. The full variable domain, completed using reference TRBV29-1 and TRBJ1-4, is SAVISQKPSRDICQRGTSLTIQCQVDSQVTMMFWYRQQPGQSLTLIATANQGSEATYESGFVIDKFPISRPNLTFSTLTVSNMSPEDSSIYLCSVRGASNEKLFFGSGTQLSVL.

The CDR3 here is CASSLSTSEQYF. CDR3 bases: TGTGCCAGCAGTTTATCCACATCCGAGCAGTACTTC. The chain links TRBV28 to TRBJ2-7; D remains unclear. V lost 1 base and J 6 bases, leaving 7 bases between the germline ends. The CDR3 spans 12 residues. In germline, CDR1 is MDHEN, CDR2 SYDVKM. The whole variable domain, filled in from reference TRBV28 and TRBJ2-7, reads DVKVTQSSRYLVKRTGEKVFLECVQDMDHENMFWYRQDPGLGLRLIYFSYDVKMKEKGDIPEGYSVSREKKERFSLILESASTNQTSMYLCASSLSTSEQYFGPGTRLTVT.

The sample holds a few counts of this clonotype. This chain uses TRBV6-6 with TRBJ2-7; D gene unclear. Germline CDR1 MNHNY, CDR2 SVGAGI (reference sequence). The length of the CDR3 is 13 residues. Trimming cost V 6 bases and J 3 bases, with 12 bases left between them. CDR3 in DNA: TGTGCCAGCAGCTCTTCGCGACGCTACGAGCAGTACTTC. It yields the protein CASSSSRRYEQYF.

This clonotype appeared once. This rearrangement joins TRBV6-2 or TRBV6-3 to TRBJ2-1; D gene ambiguous. CDR3 length: 12 residues. Trimming cost V 2 bases and J 9 bases, with 8 bases left between them. Germline CDR1 and CDR2: MNHEY and SVGEGT. The CDR3 DNA follows: TGTGCCAGCAGTTACCCCGTCGGTGAGCAGTTCTTC. The encoded protein is CASSYPVGEQFF.

In this sample, this clonotype turned up many times. This sequence joins TRBV2 and TRBJ1-5, with 9 bases identical to TRBD1. CDR3 length: 13 residues. Germline CDR1 and CDR2: SNHLY and FYNNEI. Trimming at V came to 6 bases and at J to 4 bases, leaving 1 base not matched to a gene. CDR3 loop: CASRGTGNQPQHF. The CDR3, as DNA: TGTGCCAGCAGAGGGACAGGGAATCAGCCCCAGCATTTT.

This clonotype was observed a few times. The chain is built from TRBV5-1 and TRBJ2-5, with TRBD2 matching 9 bases. J lost 4 bases, V lost 2 bases, and 6 bases had no gene match. CDR3 length: 15 residues. CDR1 and CDR2 (germline): SGHRS, YFSETQ. The CDR3 loop is CASSFGAGGGETQYF. CDR3 in DNA: TGCGCCAGCAGCTTCGGAGCGGGAGGTGGAGAGACCCAGTACTTC.

The chain links TRBV19 to TRBJ1-6; D is possibly TRBD1 (6 bases). Trimming pared 7 bases from V and 7 bases from J, leaving 17 bases between. Germline V gene lookup returns CDR1 LNHDA and CDR2 SQIVND (reference sequence). The CDR3 totals 15 residues. CDR3 nucleotides: TGTGCCAGTACTCCCGTCCTTACAGGGAATTCACCCCTCCACTTT. Its translation: CASTPVLTGNSPLHF.

To note about this clonotype: Being one base from a much bigger clone, this may be a read error. The chain employs TRBV5-6 and TRBJ1-1; the D gene is possibly TRBD1 (5 bases). The CDR3 contains 15 residues. The germline V gene encodes CDR1 SGHDT and CDR2 YYEEEE. CDR3 amino acids: CASSPDRLLNNEAFF. In DNA, the CDR3 is TGTGCCAGCAGCCCCGACAGACTCCTGAACAATGAAGCTTTCTTT.

This clonotype has at least ten counts. V is TRBV6-5 and J is TRBJ2-6; no clear D gene. The CDR3 is 15 residues long. Germline-derived CDR1 and CDR2 are MNHEY and SVGAGI. V lost 0 bases to trimming and J lost 4 bases, with 7 bases between them. CDR3 loop: CASSYSWSGANVLTF. CDR3 bases: TGTGCCAGCAGTTACTCTTGGTCCGGGGCCAACGTCCTGACTTTC.

This chain uses TRBV29-1 with TRBJ2-3; D is tentatively TRBD1 or TRBD2 (5 bases each). The CDR3 has 14 residues. From germline, CDR1 is SQVTM and CDR2 ANQGSEA. V dropped 6 bases and J dropped 3 bases, with 16 bases sitting between them. CDR3 in DNA: TGCAGCGTGGGCGTGAGGGGCGAGACAGATACGCAGTATTTT. It is translated as CSVGVRGETDTQYF.

This clonotype was found many times. J is TRBJ1-5 and V is TRBV12-3 or TRBV12-4; 7 bases agree with TRBD1. The CDR3 runs to 16 residues. After removal of 10 bases from V and 3 bases from J, the junction contained 15 bases not matched to a gene. The CDR3 loop is CATPGDRVYSNQPQHF. The CDR3 bases are TGTGCCACCCCCGGTGACAGGGTTTATTCCAATCAGCCCCAGCATTTT.

The rearrangement joins TRBV7-9 to TRBJ1-2; 8 nucleotides match TRBD1. The CDR3 totals 13 residues. The ends lost 7 bases at V and 8 bases at J; junction bases unmatched: 9. The V gene's germline CDR1 is SEHNR and CDR2 FQNEAQ (reference sequence). The CDR3 DNA is TGTGCCAGCACCCCGACAGGGGCCTACGGCTACACCTTC. Protein: CASTPTGAYGYTF. Drawing the rest from reference TRBV7-9 and TRBJ1-2, the complete variable domain is DTGVSQNPRHKITKRGQNVTFRCDPISEHNRLYWYRQTLGQGPEFLTYFQNEAQLEKSRLLSDRFSAERPKGSFSTLEIQRTEQGDSAMYLCASTPTGAYGYTFGSGTRLTVV.